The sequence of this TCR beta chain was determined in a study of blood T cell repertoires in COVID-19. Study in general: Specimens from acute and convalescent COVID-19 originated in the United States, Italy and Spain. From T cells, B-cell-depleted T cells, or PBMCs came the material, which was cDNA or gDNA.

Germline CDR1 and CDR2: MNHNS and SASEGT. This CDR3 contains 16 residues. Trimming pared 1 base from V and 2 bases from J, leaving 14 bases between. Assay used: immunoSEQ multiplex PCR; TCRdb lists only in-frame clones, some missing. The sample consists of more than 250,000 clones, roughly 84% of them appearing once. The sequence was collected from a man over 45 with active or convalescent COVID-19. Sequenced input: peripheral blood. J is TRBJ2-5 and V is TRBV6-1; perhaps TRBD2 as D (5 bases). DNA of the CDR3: TGTGCCAGCAGTGAAGGCGGCGGCGGGCATCAAGAGACCCAGTACTTC. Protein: CASSEGGGGHQETQYF.